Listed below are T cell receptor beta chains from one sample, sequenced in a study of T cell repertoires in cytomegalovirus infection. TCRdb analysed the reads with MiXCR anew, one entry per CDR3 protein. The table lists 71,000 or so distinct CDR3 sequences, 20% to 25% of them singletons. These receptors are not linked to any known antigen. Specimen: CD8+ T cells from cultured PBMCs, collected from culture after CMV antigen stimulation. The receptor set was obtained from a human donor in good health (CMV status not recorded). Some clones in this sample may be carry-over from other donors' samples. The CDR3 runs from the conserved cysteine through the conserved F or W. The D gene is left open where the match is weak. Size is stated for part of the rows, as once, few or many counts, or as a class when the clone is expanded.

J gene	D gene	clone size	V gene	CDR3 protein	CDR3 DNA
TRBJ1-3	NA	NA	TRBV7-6	CASSLEAGAGNTIYF	TGTGCCAGCAGCTTAGAAGCAGGGGCTGGAAACACCATATATTTT
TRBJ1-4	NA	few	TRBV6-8	CASSYEGRNEKLFF	TGTGCCAGCAGTTACGAGGGGCGCAATGAAAAACTGTTTTTT
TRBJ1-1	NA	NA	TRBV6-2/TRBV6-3	CASSFFRDIDTEAFF	TGTGCCAGCAGTTTCTTCCGGGACATTGACACTGAAGCTTTCTTT
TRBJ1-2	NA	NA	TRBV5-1	CASSEVRGPSNYGYTF	TGCGCCAGCAGCGAGGTCAGGGGCCCCTCTAACTATGGCTACACCTTC
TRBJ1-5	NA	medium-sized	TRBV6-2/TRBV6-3	CASSYLSGANQPQHF	TGTGCCAGCAGTTACTTGTCAGGGGCCAATCAGCCCCAGCATTTT
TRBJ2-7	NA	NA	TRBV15	CATSRGLSSSYEQYF	TGTGCCACCAGCAGAGGCCTTTCGAGCTCCTACGAGCAGTACTTC
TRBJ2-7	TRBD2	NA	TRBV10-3	CAIRSGGSYEQYF	TGTGCCATCAGGAGCGGGGGGTCCTACGAGCAGTACTTC
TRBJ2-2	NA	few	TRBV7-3	CASSLGAGELFF	TGTGCCAGCAGCTTGGGAGCCGGGGAGCTGTTTTTT
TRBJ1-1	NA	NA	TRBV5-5	CASTKGQYTEAFF	TGTGCCAGCACCAAAGGACAGTACACTGAAGCTTTCTTT
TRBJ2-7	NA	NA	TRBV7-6	CATLDSRTYEQYF	TGTGCCACTCTGGACTCCCGAACCTACGAGCAGTACTTC
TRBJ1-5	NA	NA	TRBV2	CASSDNSNQPQHF	TGTGCCAGCAGCGATAATAGCAATCAGCCCCAGCATTTT
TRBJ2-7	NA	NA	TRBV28	CASSPWYESRDAAYEQYF	TGTGCCAGCAGCCCCTGGTACGAATCACGGGACGCTGCCTACGAGCAGTACTTC
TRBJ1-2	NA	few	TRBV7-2	CASSLELGSPNYGYTF	TGTGCCAGCAGCTTAGAGCTTGGCAGTCCCAACTATGGCTACACCTTC
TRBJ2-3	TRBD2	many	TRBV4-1	CASSQDLQLAGRTDTQYF	TGCGCCAGCAGCCAAGATCTCCAACTAGCGGGGCGCACAGATACGCAGTATTTT
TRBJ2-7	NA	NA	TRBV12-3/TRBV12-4	CASSSGTAPYEQYF	TGTGCCAGCAGTTCCGGGACGGCCCCCTACGAGCAGTACTTC
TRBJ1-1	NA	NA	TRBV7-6	CASSDSTDRMGEAFF	TGTGCCAGCAGCGACAGCACGGACCGAATGGGTGAAGCTTTCTTT
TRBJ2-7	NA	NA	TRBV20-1	CSARDGRSYEQYF	TGCAGTGCTAGAGACGGGCGGTCCTACGAGCAGTACTTC
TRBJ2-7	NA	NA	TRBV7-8	CASSPKQGGDSYEQYF	TGTGCCAGCAGCCCCAAACAGGGGGGGGACTCCTACGAGCAGTACTTC
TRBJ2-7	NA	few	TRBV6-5	CASIETGKLEQYF	TGTGCCAGCATTGAGACAGGTAAACTCGAGCAGTACTTC
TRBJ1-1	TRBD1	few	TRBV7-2	CASSFLPDRATFF	TGTGCCAGCAGCTTTTTGCCCGACAGGGCAACTTTCTTT
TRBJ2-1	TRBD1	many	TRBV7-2	CASTITTGVTNEQFF	TGTGCCAGCACCATTACGACAGGGGTCACGAATGAGCAGTTCTTC
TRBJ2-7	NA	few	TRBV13	CASSLWAWPTYEQYF	TGTGCCAGCAGCTTATGGGCTTGGCCCACCTACGAGCAGTACTTC
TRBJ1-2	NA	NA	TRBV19	CASRSGDLNYGYTF	TGTGCCAGTCGTTCAGGGGATCTTAACTATGGCTACACCTTC
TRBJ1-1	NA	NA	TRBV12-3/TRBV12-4	CASRGLGYMNTEAFF	TGTGCCAGCAGGGGGCTCGGTTACATGAACACTGAAGCTTTCTTT
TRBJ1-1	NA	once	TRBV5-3	CASSLDGGSWPEAFF	TGTGCCAGCAGCTTGGACGGGGGTTCTTGGCCTGAAGCTTTCTTT
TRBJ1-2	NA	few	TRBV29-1	CSVGTDGYGYTF	TGCAGCGTTGGGACAGATGGTTATGGCTACACCTTC
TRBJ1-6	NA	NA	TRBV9	CASSPAVTTAPLHF	TGTGCCAGCAGCCCCGCCGTAACGACGGCACCCCTCCACTTT
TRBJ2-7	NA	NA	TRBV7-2	CASSSIGISYEQYF	TGTGCCAGCAGTTCTATAGGCATTTCCTACGAGCAGTACTTC
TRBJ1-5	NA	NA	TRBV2	CASREAYRLNQPQHF	TGTGCCAGCAGGGAGGCCTACAGATTGAATCAGCCCCAGCATTTT
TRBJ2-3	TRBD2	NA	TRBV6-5	CASSLLAERTDTQYF	TGTGCCAGCAGTTTACTAGCGGAGCGCACAGATACGCAGTATTTT
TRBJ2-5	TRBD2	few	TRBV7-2	CASSLEALAGDPQETQYF	TGTGCCAGCAGCTTAGAGGCCCTAGCGGGGGATCCCCAAGAGACCCAGTACTTC
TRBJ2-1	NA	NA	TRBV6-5	CATGQREQFF	TGTGCCACAGGACAGCGTGAGCAGTTCTTC
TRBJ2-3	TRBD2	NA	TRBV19	CASSTAGGSTDTQYF	TGTGCCAGTAGCACAGCGGGGGGAAGCACAGATACGCAGTATTTT
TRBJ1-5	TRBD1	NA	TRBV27	CASSLWRQGDRGGLNQPQHF	TGTGCCAGCAGTCTTTGGAGACAGGGAGACCGAGGAGGGCTAAATCAGCCCCAGCATTTT
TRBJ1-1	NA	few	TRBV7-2	CASSLVHDRPHEAFF	TGTGCCAGCAGCTTAGTCCATGACAGGCCTCACGAGGCTTTCTTT
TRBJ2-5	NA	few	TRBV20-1	CSASAWLDQETQYF	TGCAGTGCCTCGGCTTGGCTAGACCAAGAGACCCAGTACTTC
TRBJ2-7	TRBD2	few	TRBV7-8	CASSSRSGGTYEQYF	TGTGCCAGCAGCTCGCGAAGCGGGGGAACCTACGAGCAGTACTTC
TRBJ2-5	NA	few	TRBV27	CASSFSSLQETQYF	TGTGCCAGCAGTTTTTCCAGCCTCCAAGAGACCCAGTACTTC
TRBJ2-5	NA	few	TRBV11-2	CASSLDYGSETQYF	TGTGCCAGCAGCTTAGATTACGGGAGCGAGACCCAGTACTTC
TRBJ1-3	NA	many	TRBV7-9	CASSLEVISGNTIYF	TGTGCCAGCAGCTTAGAAGTGATCTCTGGAAACACCATATATTTT
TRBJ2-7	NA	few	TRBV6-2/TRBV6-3	CASSERGYSYEQYF	TGTGCCAGCAGCGAGAGGGGGTACTCCTACGAGCAGTACTTC
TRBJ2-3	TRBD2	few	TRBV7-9	CASSLGSGESDTQYF	TGTGCCAGCAGCTTAGGTAGCGGGGAATCAGATACGCAGTATTTT
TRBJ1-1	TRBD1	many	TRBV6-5	CASSPGGRGPTIIELHTEAFF	TGTGCCAGCAGCCCCGGTGGGAGGGGGCCGACCATCATTGAATTACACACTGAAGCTTTCTTT
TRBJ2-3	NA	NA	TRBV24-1	CATSETQGWSTDTQYF	TGTGCCACCAGTGAGACACAGGGCTGGTCGACAGATACGCAGTATTTT
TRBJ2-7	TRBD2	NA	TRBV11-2	CASSLVGEGEQYF	TGTGCCAGCAGCTTAGTTGGGGAGGGCGAGCAGTACTTC
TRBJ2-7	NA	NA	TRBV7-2	CASSLALNPAEQYF	TGTGCCAGCAGCTTAGCGCTAAACCCTGCCGAGCAGTACTTC
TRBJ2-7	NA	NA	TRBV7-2	CASSLRQPGRWEQYF	TGTGCCAGCAGCTTACGCCAGCCAGGGAGGTGGGAGCAGTACTTC